The T cell receptor (beta chain) under discussion was sequenced for a study of metastatic and nonmetastatic thyroid tumors. Study context: Patients with malignant and benign thyroid disease provided blood and tumor or nodule tissue, whose repertoires were compared.

Between the trimmed V and J ends, which lost 2 bases and 3 bases, there was a span of 8 bases. This CDR3 comprises 13 residues. Per germline, CDR1 SNHLY and CDR2 FYNNEI. Thyroid surgery had not been preceded by any treatment in any patient. In the authors' workflow: CDR3 was compared across clinicopathological groups, and the resulting differences were used to build a distant-metastasis classifier for papillary thyroid cancer. TCRdb re-called the PCR reads via MiXCR. The V and J calls follow TCRdb's processing rather than the paper's. Of some 17,000 clones in the sample, under 25% were seen once. Regarding the study as a whole: Malignant thyroid tumors reportedly had TCR beta diversity that was significantly higher than in benign nodules, in blood and tumor.

At least ten counts were recorded for this clone. Its specificity is not known. This TCR was recovered from a female donor with papillary thyroid cancer or a benign thyroid nodule (not recorded which). Some clones in this sample may be carry-over from other donors' samples. Material for sequencing was adjacent normal tissue. The chain uses TRBV2 and TRBJ2-7; no clear D. CDR3 residues: CASSESAFYEQYF. The CDR3 DNA sequence: TGTGCCAGCAGTGAATCGGCCTTCTACGAGCAGTACTTC.